This TCR beta chain stems from a study of cytomegalovirus exposure and HLA in healthy donors. The CDR3 contains 18 residues. The germline V gene has CDR1 MNHNS and CDR2 SASEGT. The V gene end was trimmed by 6 bases and the J gene end by 4 bases; junction bases not matched to a gene: 17. Whole-study findings and limits: V- and J-gene trimming in TCR beta was tied to a missense DCLRE1C variant by an analysis performed later. Analysis performed later found more than 15,000 TCR beta sequences associated with HLA alleles at 0.05 false discovery rate.

As concerns this clone: What it recognizes is unknown.

A multiplex PCR was run with 60 Vbeta primers and 13 Jbeta primers. Measured with immunoSEQ multiplex PCR; TCRdb has only the in-frame clones, and not every one. Among 150,000 to 200,000 clones listed, around 88% were seen once. V and J are TRBV6-1 and TRBJ2-1; TRBD2 matches 8 bases. Specimen: PBMCs. This receptor was obtained from a woman aged 25-40 years in good health and CMV-seronegative. This CDR3 reads CASSELKSASGPYNEQFF. CDR3 in DNA: TGTGCCAGCAGCGAACTGAAGTCCGCTAGCGGGCCTTACAATGAGCAGTTCTTC.